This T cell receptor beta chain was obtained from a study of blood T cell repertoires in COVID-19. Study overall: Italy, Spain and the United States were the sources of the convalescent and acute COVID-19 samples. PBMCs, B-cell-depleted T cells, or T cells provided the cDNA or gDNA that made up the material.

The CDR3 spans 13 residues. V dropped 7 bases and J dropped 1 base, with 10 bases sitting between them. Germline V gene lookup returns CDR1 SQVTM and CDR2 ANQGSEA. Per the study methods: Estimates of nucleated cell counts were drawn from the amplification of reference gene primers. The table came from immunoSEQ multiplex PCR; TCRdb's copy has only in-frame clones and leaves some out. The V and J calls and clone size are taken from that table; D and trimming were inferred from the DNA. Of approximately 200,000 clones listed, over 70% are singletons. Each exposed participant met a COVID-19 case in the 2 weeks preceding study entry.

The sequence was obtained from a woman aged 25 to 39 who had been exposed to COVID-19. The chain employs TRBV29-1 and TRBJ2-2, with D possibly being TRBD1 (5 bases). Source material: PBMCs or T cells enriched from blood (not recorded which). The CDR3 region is CSAPDRNTGELFF. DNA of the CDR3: TGCAGCGCTCCTGACAGGAACACCGGGGAGCTGTTTTTT.